This T cell receptor (beta chain) was profiled in a study of cytomegalovirus exposure and HLA in healthy donors. PCR used 60 Vbeta primers and 13 Jbeta primers. Profiling relied on immunoSEQ multiplex PCR, and the TCRdb table lists in-frame clones only, not all of them. The data contain 100,000 to 150,000 clones, roughly four fifths of them singletons. V was pared by 0 bases and J by 7 bases, with 13 bases between. Looked up from germline, CDR1 is SGHRS and CDR2 is YFSETQ. The CDR3 has 14 residues. The chain recombines TRBV5-1 with TRBJ2-5; D might be TRBD2 (5 bases). The receptor was isolated from a woman aged 50 to 65 in good health and CMV-seropositive. Source material: PBMCs. The chain's CDR3 is CASSLGYGEGTQYF. CDR3 in DNA: TGCGCCAGCAGCTTGGGTTACGGCGAGGGGACCCAGTACTTC.